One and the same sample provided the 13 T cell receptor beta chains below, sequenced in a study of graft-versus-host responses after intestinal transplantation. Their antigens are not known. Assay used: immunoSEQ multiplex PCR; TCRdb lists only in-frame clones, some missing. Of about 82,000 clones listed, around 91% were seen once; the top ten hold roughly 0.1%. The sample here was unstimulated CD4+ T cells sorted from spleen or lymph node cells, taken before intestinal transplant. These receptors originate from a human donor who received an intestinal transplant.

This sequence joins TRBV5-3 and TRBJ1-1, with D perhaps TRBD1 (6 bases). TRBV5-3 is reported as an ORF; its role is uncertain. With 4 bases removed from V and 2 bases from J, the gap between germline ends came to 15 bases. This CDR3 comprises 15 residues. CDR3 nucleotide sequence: TGTGCCAGAAGCCACGCATGGGACACCAACACTGAAGCTTTCTTT. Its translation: CARSHAWDTNTEAFF.

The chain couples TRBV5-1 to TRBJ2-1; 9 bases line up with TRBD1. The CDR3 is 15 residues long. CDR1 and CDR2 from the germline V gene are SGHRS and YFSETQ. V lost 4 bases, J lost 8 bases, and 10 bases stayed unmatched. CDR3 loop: CASSPTGGGLDEQFF. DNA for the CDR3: TGCGCCAGCAGCCCCACAGGGGGCGGCCTGGATGAGCAGTTCTTC. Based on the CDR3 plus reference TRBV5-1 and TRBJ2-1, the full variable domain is KAGVTQTPRYLIKTRGQQVTLSCSPISGHRSVSWYQQTPGQGLQFLFEYFSETQRNKGNFPGRFSGRQFSNSRSEMNVSTLELGDSALYLCASSPTGGGLDEQFFGPGTRLTVL.

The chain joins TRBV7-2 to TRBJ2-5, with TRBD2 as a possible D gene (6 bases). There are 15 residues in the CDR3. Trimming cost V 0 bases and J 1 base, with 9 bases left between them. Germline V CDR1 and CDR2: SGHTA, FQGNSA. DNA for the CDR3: TGTGCCAGCAGCTTAGCGGGGGGATCCCAAGAGACCCAGTACTTC. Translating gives CASSLAGGSQETQYF.

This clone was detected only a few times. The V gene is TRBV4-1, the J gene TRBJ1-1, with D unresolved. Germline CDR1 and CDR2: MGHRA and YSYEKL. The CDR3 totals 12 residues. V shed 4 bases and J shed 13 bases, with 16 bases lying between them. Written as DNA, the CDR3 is TGCGCCAGCAGCCGGAAGCCCCGAGGAGGTTTCTTT. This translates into CASSRKPRGGFF.

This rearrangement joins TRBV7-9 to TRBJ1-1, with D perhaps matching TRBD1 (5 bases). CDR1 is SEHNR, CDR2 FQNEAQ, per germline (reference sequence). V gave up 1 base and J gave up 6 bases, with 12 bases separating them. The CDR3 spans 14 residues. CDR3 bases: TGTGCCAGCAGCTTAGATCAGGGAATGGCTGAAGCTTTCTTT. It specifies CASSLDQGMAEAFF.

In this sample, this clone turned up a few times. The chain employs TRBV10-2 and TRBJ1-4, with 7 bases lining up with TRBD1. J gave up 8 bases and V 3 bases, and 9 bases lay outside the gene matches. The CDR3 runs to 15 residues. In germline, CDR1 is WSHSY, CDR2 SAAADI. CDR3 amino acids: CASSEPDRASEKLFF. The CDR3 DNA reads TGCGCCAGCAGTGAACCCGACAGGGCGAGCGAAAAACTGTTTTTT.

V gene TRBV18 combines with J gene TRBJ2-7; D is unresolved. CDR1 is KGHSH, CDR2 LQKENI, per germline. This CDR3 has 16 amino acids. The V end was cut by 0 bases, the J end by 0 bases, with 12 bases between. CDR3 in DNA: TGTGCCAGCTCACCACCTGGATGGAACAGCTCCTACGAGCAGTACTTC. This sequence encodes CASSPPGWNSSYEQYF.

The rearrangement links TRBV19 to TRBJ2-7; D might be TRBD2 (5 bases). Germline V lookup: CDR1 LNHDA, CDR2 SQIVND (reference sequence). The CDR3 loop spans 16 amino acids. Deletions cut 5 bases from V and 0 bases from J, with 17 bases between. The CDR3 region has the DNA TGTGCCAGTAGTCCTAAGACCTCCCGGGGCTCCTACGAGCAGTACTTC. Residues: CASSPKTSRGSYEQYF. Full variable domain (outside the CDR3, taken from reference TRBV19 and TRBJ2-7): DGGITQSPKYLFRKEGQNVTLSCEQNLNHDAMYWYRQDPGQGLRLIYYSQIVNDFQKGDIAEGYSVSREKKESFPLTVTSAQKNPTAFYLCASSPKTSRGSYEQYFGPGTRLTVT.

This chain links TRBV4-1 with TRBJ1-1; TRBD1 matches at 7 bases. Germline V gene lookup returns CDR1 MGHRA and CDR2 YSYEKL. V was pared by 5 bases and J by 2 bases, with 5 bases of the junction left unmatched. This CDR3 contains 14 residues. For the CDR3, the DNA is TGCGCCAGCAGCGCCCGGGACAGTAACACTGAAGCTTTCTTT. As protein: CASSARDSNTEAFF.

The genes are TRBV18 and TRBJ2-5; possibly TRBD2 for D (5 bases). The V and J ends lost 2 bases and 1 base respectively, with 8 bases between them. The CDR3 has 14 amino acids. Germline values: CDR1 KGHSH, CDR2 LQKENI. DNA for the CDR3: TGTGCCAGCTCACCAGCTAGCACCCAAGAGACCCAGTACTTC. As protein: CASSPASTQETQYF.

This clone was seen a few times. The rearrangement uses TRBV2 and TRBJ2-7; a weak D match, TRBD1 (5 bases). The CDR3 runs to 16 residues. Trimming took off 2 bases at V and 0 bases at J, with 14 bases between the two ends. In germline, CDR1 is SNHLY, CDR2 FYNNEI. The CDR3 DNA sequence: TGTGCCAGCAGTGAAAATGAAGGGGTGATCTCCTACGAGCAGTACTTC. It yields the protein CASSENEGVISYEQYF.

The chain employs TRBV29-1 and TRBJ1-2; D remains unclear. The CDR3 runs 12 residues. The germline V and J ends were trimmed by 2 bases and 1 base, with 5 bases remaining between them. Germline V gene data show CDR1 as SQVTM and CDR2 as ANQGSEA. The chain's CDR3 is CSVEQYNYGYTF. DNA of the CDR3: TGCAGCGTTGAACAGTATAACTATGGCTACACCTTC.

The CDR3 region has the DNA TGTGCCAGCAGTCCTCGGCGGGGGGACACTGAAGCTTTCTTT. Translation: CASSPRRGDTEAFF. This chain connects TRBV27 to TRBJ1-1; a possible D gene is TRBD1 (5 bases). Germline-derived CDR1 and CDR2 are MNHEY and SMNVEV (reference sequence). V was trimmed by 5 bases and J by 3 bases, leaving 13 bases between them. There are 14 residues in the CDR3.